One sample yielded the 23 T cell receptor beta chains listed below, sequenced in a study of a mutant IDH1 vaccine in newly diagnosed glioma. The repertoire was sequenced with immunoSEQ multiplex PCR; TCRdb's copy has only in-frame clones and lacks some. The sample consists of 69,000 or so clones, 85% to 90% of them appearing once. Their recognized antigens are unknown. The time point is: week 35, safety follow-up. A 20-mer mutant IDH1 peptide at 300 ug was injected subcutaneously with topical imiquimod. The input for sequencing was PBMCs, taken from a glioma patient whose treatment included an IDH1 peptide vaccine. The receptors were gathered from a man aged 25 to 40 with glioma.

The chain is built from TRBV4-2 and TRBJ2-7; TRBD2 aligns across 8 bases. Trimming took 3 bases from V and 5 from J; bases not matched to a gene: 3. Germline CDR1 and CDR2: LGHNA and YNFKEQ. There are 13 residues in the CDR3. CDR3 amino acids: CASSQGLDDEQYF. In DNA, the CDR3 is TGTGCCAGCAGCCAGGGACTAGACGACGAGCAGTACTTC.

In DNA, the CDR3 is TGTGCCAGTAGCGGGGGGAGCTCCTACAATGAGCAGTTCTTC. Its protein product is CASSGGSSYNEQFF. V is TRBV28 and J is TRBJ2-1; 10 nucleotides align to TRBD2. The germline CDR1 and CDR2 sequences are MDHEN and SYDVKM. CDR3 length: 14 residues. V lost 9 bases to trimming and J lost 0 bases; unmatched junction nucleotides: 2. The full variable domain, with the rest looked up from reference TRBV28 and TRBJ2-1, is DVKVTQSSRYLVKRTGEKVFLECVQDMDHENMFWYRQDPGLGLRLIYFSYDVKMKEKGDIPEGYSVSREKKERFSLILESASTNQTSMYLCASSGGSSYNEQFFGPGTRLTVL.

The chain carries TRBV25-1 and TRBJ1-2; TRBD1 matches at 11 bases. J gave up 8 bases and V 3 bases, and 11 bases lay outside the gene matches. The CDR3 runs 16 residues. Germline lookup yields CDR1 MGHDK and CDR2 SYGVNS. For the CDR3, the DNA is TGTGCCAGCAGTGACCCAGGACAGGGGGCCTTCGGCGGCTACACCTTC. It is translated as CASSDPGQGAFGGYTF.

The chain is built from TRBV11-3 and TRBJ2-1, with TRBD2 matching 7 bases. The CDR3 sequence is 17 residues long. CDR1 SGHNT and CDR2 YENEEA come from the germline V gene. V gave up 1 base and J gave up 6 bases; unmatched junction bases: 12. CDR3 region: CASSLGAPGGPVNEQFF. DNA of the CDR3: TGTGCCAGCAGCTTAGGAGCTCCGGGGGGACCCGTCAATGAGCAGTTCTTC. Together with reference TRBV11-3 and TRBJ2-1, the CDR3 gives the full variable domain: EAGVVQSPRYKIIEKKQPVAFWCNPISGHNTLYWYLQNLGQGPELLIRYENEEAVDDSQLPKDRFSAERLKGVDSTLKIQPAELGDSAVYLCASSLGAPGGPVNEQFFGPGTRLTVL.

This clone was seen a few times. The chain carries TRBV30 and TRBJ1-3, with D unclear. This CDR3 is built from 13 residues. Trimming removed 4 bases from V and 4 bases from J, with 11 bases in between. Germline V gives CDR1 GTSNPN, CDR2 SVGIG (reference sequence). The CDR3 DNA sequence: TGTGCCTGGAATATTGGCTACGGAAACACCATATATTTT. It is translated as CAWNIGYGNTIYF.

The chain is built from TRBV6-1 and TRBJ1-1, with 8 bases lining up with TRBD1. Germline V lookup: CDR1 MNHNS, CDR2 SASEGT. J was trimmed by 5 bases and V by 6 bases; bases with no gene match: 8. This CDR3 is built from 14 residues. In nucleotides, the CDR3 is TGTGCCAGCAGCAAACAGACAGGGGCGACTGAAGCTTTCTTT. Translated: CASSKQTGATEAFF.

The gene calls are TRBV7-9 and TRBJ2-5; the D is unclear. The V end was cut by 1 base, the J end by 11 bases, with 11 bases between. The germline V gene has CDR1 SEHNR and CDR2 FQNEAQ (reference sequence). The CDR3 runs to 12 residues. The CDR3: CASSLGPGAQYF. CDR3 nucleotides: TGTGCCAGCAGCTTAGGACCTGGCGCGCAGTACTTC.

V gene TRBV10-1 combines with J gene TRBJ2-7; 8 nucleotides line up with TRBD1. The V gene end was trimmed by 0 bases and the J gene end by 1 base; junction bases not matched to a gene: 2. Germline-derived CDR1 and CDR2 are WNHNN and SYGVQD (reference sequence). The CDR3 sequence is 15 residues long. As DNA, the CDR3 is TGCGCCAGCAGTGAGTCTACAGGGGGGTCCTACGAGCAGTACTTC. Translating gives CASSESTGGSYEQYF.

The gene calls are TRBV5-1 and TRBJ1-1; the D gene is possibly TRBD1 (5 bases). This CDR3 is 15 amino acids long. Between the trimmed V and J ends, which lost 3 bases and 3 bases, there was a span of 15 bases. CDR1 is SGHRS and CDR2 is YFSETQ in the germline V gene. CDR3 bases: TGCGCCAGCAGCTGGGCCCCTGAGGGGTACACTGAAGCTTTCTTT. Protein product: CASSWAPEGYTEAFF.

The chain couples TRBV28 to TRBJ2-6; TRBD1 matches 9 bases. Germline V gene lookup returns CDR1 MDHEN and CDR2 SYDVKM. V shed 4 bases, J shed 1 base, and the junction held 2 bases outside the gene matches. The CDR3 totals 16 residues. The CDR3 loop is CASSSDRGSGANVLTF. The CDR3 DNA reads as TGTGCCAGCAGTTCGGACAGGGGATCTGGGGCCAACGTCCTGACTTTC.

The chain is built from TRBV10-3 and TRBJ1-3; 7 bases line up with TRBD1. V dropped 11 bases and J dropped 4; count of bases not matched to a gene: 14. Germline V gene lookup returns CDR1 ENHRY and CDR2 SYGVKD. CDR3 size: 15 residues. The CDR3 loop reads CAVGEQGLAGNTIYF. The DNA of the CDR3 is TGTGCCGTGGGGGAACAGGGGTTAGCGGGAAACACCATATATTTT.

Turning to this clone: This CDR3 fails to terminate in the conserved phenylalanine or tryptophan, so it likely reflects a read error. No DNA is shown, since the ends of the CDR3 on it are uncertain; the CDR3 is the one TCRdb lists. The chain is built from TRBV7-9 and TRBJ1-2; whether TRBD1, the table's D call, matches the DNA was not checked. Germline CDR1 reads SEHNR; CDR2 reads FQNEAQ (reference sequence). The CDR3 has 13 amino acids, counting both end residues. CDR3: CASSFAGTSLVSI.

This chain connects TRBV11-2 to TRBJ2-1; D is undetermined. The germline V gene encodes CDR1 SGHAT and CDR2 FQNNGV. V was shortened by 4 bases and J by 0 bases, with 10 bases between the two germline ends. The CDR3 sequence is 15 residues long. CDR3 in amino acids: CASSSEVFSYNEQFF. The CDR3 coding sequence is TGTGCCAGCAGCTCAGAGGTTTTCTCCTACAATGAGCAGTTCTTC.

The chain recombines TRBV2 with TRBJ1-5; D ambiguous. Trimming left V 7 bases short and J 0 bases short, with 10 bases between. Germline V CDR1 and CDR2: SNHLY, FYNNEI. The CDR3 covers 14 residues. The CDR3 protein is CASNGDFSNQPQHF. As DNA, the CDR3 is TGTGCCAGCAACGGAGATTTTAGCAATCAGCCCCAGCATTTT. The whole variable domain, remainder taken from reference TRBV2 and TRBJ1-5, is EPEVTQTPSHQVTQMGQEVILRCVPISNHLYFYWYRQILGQKVEFLVSFYNNEISEKSEIFDDQFSVERPDGSNFTLKIRSTKLEDSAMYFCASNGDFSNQPQHFGDGTRLSIL.

The rearrangement uses TRBV5-4 and TRBJ2-5; TRBD2 agrees at 9 bases. Trimming took 3 bases from V and 5 from J; bases not matched to a gene: 11. Germline V gene data show CDR1 as SGHNT and CDR2 as YYREEE (reference sequence). CDR3 length: 16 residues. CDR3 loop: CASSWGGGAMEETQYF. In nucleotides, the CDR3 is TGTGCCAGCAGCTGGGGCGGGGGGGCCATGGAGGAGACCCAGTACTTC.

The rearrangement joins TRBV30 to TRBJ1-2, with no clear D. Germline V gives CDR1 GTSNPN, CDR2 SVGIG (reference sequence). The CDR3 is 13 amino acids. The V end was cut by 4 bases, the J end by 8 bases, with 17 bases between. CDR3 nucleotide sequence: TGTGCCTGGAAGCTGATCAACCTAGGAGGCTACACCTTC. This gives the protein CAWKLINLGGYTF.

This chain connects TRBV9 to TRBJ1-2; no reliable D call. Between the trimmed V and J ends, which lost 2 bases and 0 bases, there was a span of 17 bases. The CDR3 covers 17 residues. Germline V gives CDR1 SGDLS, CDR2 YYNGEE. The CDR3 region is CASSVNRPGLPNYGYTF. The CDR3 DNA reads as TGTGCCAGCAGCGTGAACCGTCCTGGACTTCCTAACTATGGCTACACCTTC.

The J gene is TRBJ2-2, the V gene TRBV7-6; perhaps TRBD1 as D (5 bases). The germline V gene has CDR1 SGHVS and CDR2 FNYEAQ. The CDR3 loop spans 13 amino acids. V lost 6 bases, J lost 8 bases, and 13 bases lay in between. CDR3 DNA: TGTGCCAGCAGTACCATGGGGCGAGGGGAGCTGTTTTTT. The encoded protein is CASSTMGRGELFF.

This clone was seen only once. This sequence joins TRBV30 and TRBJ2-2; D is tentatively TRBD1 or TRBD2 (5 bases each). CDR1 is GTSNPN and CDR2 is SVGIG in the germline V gene (reference sequence). The CDR3 has 15 residues. The CDR3 DNA is TGTGCTTCGCCCCGAGGGGCCGGCGACACCGGGGAGCTGTTTTTT. Translated, it gives CASPRGAGDTGELFF.

The rearrangement uses TRBV9 and TRBJ2-5, with D possibly being TRBD1 (5 bases). This CDR3 has 14 amino acids. Germline V CDR1 and CDR2: SGDLS, YYNGEE. The V end was cut by 0 bases, the J end by 4 bases, with 10 bases between. CDR3 amino acids: CASSVAGQGETQYF. CDR3 coding DNA: TGTGCCAGCAGCGTAGCCGGGCAGGGAGAGACCCAGTACTTC.

The chain joins TRBV7-9 to TRBJ1-4; the D gene is possibly TRBD1 (6 bases). Germline CDR1 and CDR2: SEHNR and FQNEAQ (reference sequence). The germline V and J ends were trimmed by 5 bases and 7 bases, with 14 bases remaining between them. This CDR3 region has 14 residues. CDR3 coding DNA: TGTGCCAGCAGCCCGTCAGGGGCGGGTGAAAAACTGTTTTTT. Its translation: CASSPSGAGEKLFF.

The chain combines TRBV6-5 with TRBJ1-2, with D possibly TRBD1 on 5 matching bases. Per germline, CDR1 MNHEY and CDR2 SVGAGI. This CDR3 comprises 15 residues. Trimming removed 5 bases at V and 8 bases at J, with 21 bases between. Here the CDR3 DNA reads TGTGCCAGCAGTCTTAATCCGGGACTCCGTGGGGGCTACACCTTC. Amino acid sequence: CASSLNPGLRGGYTF.

This clone has a handful of counts. V is TRBV7-6 and J is TRBJ1-1; 7 bases line up with TRBD1. CDR3 length equals 15 residues. Germline V gene lookup returns CDR1 SGHVS and CDR2 FNYEAQ. The junction had 4 bases not matched to a gene; V was cut back by 1 base and J by 2 bases. The CDR3 reads CASSLGNRGNTEAFF. CDR3 in DNA: TGTGCCAGCAGCTTAGGAAACAGGGGAAACACTGAAGCTTTCTTT.